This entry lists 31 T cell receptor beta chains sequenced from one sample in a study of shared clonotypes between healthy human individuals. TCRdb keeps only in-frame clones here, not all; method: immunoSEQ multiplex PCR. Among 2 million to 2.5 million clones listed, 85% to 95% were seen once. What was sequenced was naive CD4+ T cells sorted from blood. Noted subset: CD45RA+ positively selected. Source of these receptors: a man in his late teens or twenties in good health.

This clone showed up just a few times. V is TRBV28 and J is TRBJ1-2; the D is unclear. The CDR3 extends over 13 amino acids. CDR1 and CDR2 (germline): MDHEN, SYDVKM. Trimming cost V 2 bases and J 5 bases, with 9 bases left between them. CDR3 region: CASSLTEGYGYTF. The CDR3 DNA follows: TGTGCCAGCAGTTTAACGGAAGGATATGGCTACACCTTC.

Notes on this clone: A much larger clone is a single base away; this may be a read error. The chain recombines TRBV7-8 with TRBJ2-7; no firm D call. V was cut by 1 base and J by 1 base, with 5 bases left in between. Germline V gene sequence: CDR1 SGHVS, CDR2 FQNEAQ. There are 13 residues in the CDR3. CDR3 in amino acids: CASSLGHSYEQYF. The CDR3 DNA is TGTGCCAGCAGCTTAGGACATTCCTACGAGCAGTACTTC.

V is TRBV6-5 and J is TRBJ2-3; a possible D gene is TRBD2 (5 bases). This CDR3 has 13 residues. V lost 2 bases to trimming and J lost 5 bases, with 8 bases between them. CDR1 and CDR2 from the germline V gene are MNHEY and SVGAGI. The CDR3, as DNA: TGTGCCAGCAGTTACACCGGGATAGATACGCAGTATTTT. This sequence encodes CASSYTGIDTQYF.

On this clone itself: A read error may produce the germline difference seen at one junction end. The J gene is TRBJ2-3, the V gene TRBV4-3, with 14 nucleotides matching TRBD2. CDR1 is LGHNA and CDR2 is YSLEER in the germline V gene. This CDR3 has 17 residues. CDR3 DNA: TGCGCCAGCAGCCAAGATGGGACTAGCGGGAGCAAAGATACGCAGTATTTT. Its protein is CASSQDGTSGSKDTQYF.

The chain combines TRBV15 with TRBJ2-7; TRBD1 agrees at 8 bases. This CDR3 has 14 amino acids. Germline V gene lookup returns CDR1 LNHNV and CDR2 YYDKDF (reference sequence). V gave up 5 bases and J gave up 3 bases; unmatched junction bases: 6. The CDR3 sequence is CATSGSGGIYEQYF. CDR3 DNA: TGTGCCACCAGCGGGTCAGGGGGCATCTACGAGCAGTACTTC. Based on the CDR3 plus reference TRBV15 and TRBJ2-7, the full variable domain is DAMVIQNPRYQVTQFGKPVTLSCSQTLNHNVMYWYQQKSSQAPKLLFHYYDKDFNNEADTPDNFQSRRPNTSFCFLDIRSPGLGDTAMYLCATSGSGGIYEQYFGPGTRLTVT.

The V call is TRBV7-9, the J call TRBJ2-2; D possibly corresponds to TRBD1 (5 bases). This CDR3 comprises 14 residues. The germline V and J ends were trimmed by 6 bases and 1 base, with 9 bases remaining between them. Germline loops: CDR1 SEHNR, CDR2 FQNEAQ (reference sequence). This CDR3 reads CASRSGQNTGELFF. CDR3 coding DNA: TGTGCCAGCAGATCCGGACAGAACACCGGGGAGCTGTTTTTT.

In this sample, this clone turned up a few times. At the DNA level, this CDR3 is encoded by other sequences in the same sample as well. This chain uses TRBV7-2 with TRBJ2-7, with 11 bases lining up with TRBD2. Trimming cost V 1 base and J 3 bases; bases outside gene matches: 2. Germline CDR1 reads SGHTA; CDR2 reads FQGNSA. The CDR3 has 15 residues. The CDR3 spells CASSLVGTSGYEQYF. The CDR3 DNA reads TGTGCCAGCAGCTTAGTCGGGACTAGCGGCTACGAGCAGTACTTC.

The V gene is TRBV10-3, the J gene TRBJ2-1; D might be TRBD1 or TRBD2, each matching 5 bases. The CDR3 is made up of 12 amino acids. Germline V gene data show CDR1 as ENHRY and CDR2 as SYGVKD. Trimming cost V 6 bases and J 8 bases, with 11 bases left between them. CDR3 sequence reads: CAIRGVSDEQFF. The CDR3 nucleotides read TGTGCCATCAGGGGGGTTTCTGATGAGCAGTTCTTC.

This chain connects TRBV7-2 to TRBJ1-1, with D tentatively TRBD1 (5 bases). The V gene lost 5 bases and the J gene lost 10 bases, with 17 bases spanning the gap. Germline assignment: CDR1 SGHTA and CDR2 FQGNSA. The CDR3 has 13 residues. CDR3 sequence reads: CASSLNMQGRAFF. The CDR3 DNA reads TGTGCCAGCAGCCTGAACATGCAGGGTAGAGCTTTCTTT.

The CDR3 here is CASSLSGGYTDTQYF. CDR3 DNA: TGTGCCAGCAGCTTGAGCGGAGGCTACACAGATACGCAGTATTTT. V usage is TRBV11-3 and J usage is TRBJ2-3; a possible D gene is TRBD2 (5 bases). The V end was cut by 3 bases, the J end by 2 bases, with 12 bases between. The CDR3 runs to 15 residues. Germline assignment: CDR1 SGHNT and CDR2 YENEEA.

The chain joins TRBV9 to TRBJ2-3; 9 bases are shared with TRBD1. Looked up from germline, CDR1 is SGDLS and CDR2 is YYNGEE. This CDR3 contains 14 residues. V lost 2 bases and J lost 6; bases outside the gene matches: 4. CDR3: CASSVPGQGDTQYF. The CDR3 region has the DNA TGTGCCAGCAGCGTGCCGGGACAGGGTGATACGCAGTATTTT.

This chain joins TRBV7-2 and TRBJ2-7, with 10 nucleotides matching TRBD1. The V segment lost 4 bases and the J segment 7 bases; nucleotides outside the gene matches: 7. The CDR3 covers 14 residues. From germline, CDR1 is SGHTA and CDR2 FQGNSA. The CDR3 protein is CASSYRQGASEQYF. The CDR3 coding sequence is TGTGCCAGCAGCTACCGACAGGGGGCGAGTGAGCAGTACTTC.

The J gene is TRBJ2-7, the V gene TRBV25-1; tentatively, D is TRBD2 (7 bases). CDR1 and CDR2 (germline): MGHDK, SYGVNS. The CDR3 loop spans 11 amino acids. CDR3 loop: CARGGGYEQYF. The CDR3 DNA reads TGTGCTAGAGGGGGGGGCTACGAGCAGTACTTC.

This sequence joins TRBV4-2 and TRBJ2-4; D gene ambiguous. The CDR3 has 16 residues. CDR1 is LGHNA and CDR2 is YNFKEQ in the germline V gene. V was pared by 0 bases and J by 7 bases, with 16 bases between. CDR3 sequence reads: CASSQDSTGRKNIQYF. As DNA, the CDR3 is TGTGCCAGCAGCCAAGATTCGACTGGCCGAAAGAACATTCAGTACTTC.

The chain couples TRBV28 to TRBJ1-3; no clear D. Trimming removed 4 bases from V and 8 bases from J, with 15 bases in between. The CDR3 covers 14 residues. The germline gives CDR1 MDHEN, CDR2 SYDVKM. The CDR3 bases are TGTGCCAGCAGTTCGGCAGGAGGATCGGACACCATATATTTT. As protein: CASSSAGGSDTIYF.

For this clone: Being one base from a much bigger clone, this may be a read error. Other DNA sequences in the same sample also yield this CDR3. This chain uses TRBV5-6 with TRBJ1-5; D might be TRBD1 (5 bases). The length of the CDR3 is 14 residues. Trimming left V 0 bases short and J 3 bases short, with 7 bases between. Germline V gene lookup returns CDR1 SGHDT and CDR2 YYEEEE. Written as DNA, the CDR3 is TGTGCCAGCAGCTTGGGACAGATCAATCAGCCCCAGCATTTT. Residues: CASSLGQINQPQHF.

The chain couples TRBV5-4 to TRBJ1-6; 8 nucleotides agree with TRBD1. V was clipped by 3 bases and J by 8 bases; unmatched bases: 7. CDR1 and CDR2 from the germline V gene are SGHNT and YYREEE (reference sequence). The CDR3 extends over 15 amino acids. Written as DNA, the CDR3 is TGTGCCAGCAGCTCAGGGGGCGATCGTTATTCACCCCTCCACTTT. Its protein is CASSSGGDRYSPLHF.

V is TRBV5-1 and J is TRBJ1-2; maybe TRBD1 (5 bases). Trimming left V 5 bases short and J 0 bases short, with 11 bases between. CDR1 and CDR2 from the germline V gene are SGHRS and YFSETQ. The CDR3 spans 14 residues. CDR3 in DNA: TGCGCCAGCAGTCCAGGGACTCCTAACTATGGCTACACCTTC. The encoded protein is CASSPGTPNYGYTF.

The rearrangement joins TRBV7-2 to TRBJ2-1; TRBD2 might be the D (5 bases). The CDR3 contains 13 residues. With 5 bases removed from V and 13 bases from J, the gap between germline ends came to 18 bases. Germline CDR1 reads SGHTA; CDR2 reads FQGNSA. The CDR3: CASSQRVGLLQFF. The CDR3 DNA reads TGTGCCAGCAGCCAGAGGGTTGGGCTTCTCCAGTTCTTC.

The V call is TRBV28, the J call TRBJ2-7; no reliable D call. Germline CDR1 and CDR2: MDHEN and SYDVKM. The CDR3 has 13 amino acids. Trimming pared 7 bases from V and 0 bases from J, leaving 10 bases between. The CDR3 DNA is TGTGCCAGCAACACAGTGAGCTCCTACGAGCAGTACTTC. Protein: CASNTVSSYEQYF.

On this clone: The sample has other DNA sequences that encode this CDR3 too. The CDR3 coding sequence is TGCAGTGCTCCTCTCACCGGGGAGCTGTTTTTT. The encoded protein is CSAPLTGELFF. The genes are TRBV20-1 and TRBJ2-2, with D hard to call. V gave up 5 bases and J gave up 4 bases, with 5 bases separating them. This CDR3 is 11 amino acids long. Germline values: CDR1 DFQATT, CDR2 SNEGSKA (reference sequence).

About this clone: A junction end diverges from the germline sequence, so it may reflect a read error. This CDR3 reads CASSIAGGPGEQYF. As DNA, the CDR3 is TGTGCCAGCAGCATAGCGGGAGGGCCCGGCGAGCAGTACTTC. V gene TRBV7-2 combines with J gene TRBJ2-7; TRBD2 aligns across 11 bases. CDR3 length: 14 residues. Germline V gene sequence: CDR1 SGHTA, CDR2 FQGNSA.

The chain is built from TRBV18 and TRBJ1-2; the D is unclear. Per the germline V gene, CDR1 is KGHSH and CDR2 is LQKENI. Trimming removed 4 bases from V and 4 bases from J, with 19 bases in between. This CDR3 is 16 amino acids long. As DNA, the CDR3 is TGTGCCAGCTCACAGGTCTATCAAGGGTCAAGCTATGGCTACACCTTC. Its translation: CASSQVYQGSSYGYTF.

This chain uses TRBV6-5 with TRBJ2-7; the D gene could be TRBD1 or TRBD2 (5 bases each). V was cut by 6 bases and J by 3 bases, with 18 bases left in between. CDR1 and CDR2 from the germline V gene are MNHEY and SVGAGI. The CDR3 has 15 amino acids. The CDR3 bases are TGTGCCAGCAGCCCTGGGATCCCGGGGCTCTACGAGCAGTACTTC. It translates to CASSPGIPGLYEQYF.

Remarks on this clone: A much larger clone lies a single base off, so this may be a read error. In nucleotides, the CDR3 is TGTACCAGCAGCCCTTCGTCGGGACAGATTTCGACCCAGTACTTC. Translated, it gives CTSSPSSGQISTQYF. The chain joins TRBV14 to TRBJ2-5; TRBD1 aligns across 7 bases. The CDR3 runs 15 residues. Germline CDR1 is SGHDN and CDR2 is FVKESK. Using reference TRBV14 and TRBJ2-5 for the parts outside the CDR3, the full variable domain is EAGVTQFPSHSVIEKGQTVTLRCDPISGHDNLYWYRRVMGKEIKFLLHFVKESKQDESGMPNNRFLAERTGGTYSTLKVQPAELEDSGVYFCTSSPSSGQISTQYFGPGTRLLVL.

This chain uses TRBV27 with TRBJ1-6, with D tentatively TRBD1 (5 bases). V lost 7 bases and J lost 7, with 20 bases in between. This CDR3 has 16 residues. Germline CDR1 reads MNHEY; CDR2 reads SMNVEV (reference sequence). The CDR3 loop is CASTSLGQGKNSPLHF. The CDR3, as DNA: TGTGCCAGCACCTCCCTCGGGCAGGGTAAAAATTCACCCCTCCACTTT.

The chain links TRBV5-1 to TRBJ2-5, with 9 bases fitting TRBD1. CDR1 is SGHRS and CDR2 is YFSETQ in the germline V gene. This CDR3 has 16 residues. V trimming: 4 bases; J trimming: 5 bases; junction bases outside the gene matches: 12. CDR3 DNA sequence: TGCGCCAGCAGCCTCACGACAGGGGGGGTACGGGAGACCCAGTACTTC. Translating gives CASSLTTGGVRETQYF.

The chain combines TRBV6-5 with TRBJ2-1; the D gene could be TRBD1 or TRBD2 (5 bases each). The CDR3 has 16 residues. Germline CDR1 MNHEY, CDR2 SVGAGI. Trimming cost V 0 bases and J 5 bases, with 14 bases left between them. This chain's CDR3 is CASSYSWDPSNNEQFF. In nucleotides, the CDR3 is TGTGCCAGCAGTTACTCGTGGGACCCTTCGAACAATGAGCAGTTCTTC.

CDR3 bases: TGTGCCAGCAGCTCTACCGGGACATATCAGCCCCAGCATTTT. Translated: CASSSTGTYQPQHF. V is TRBV7-3 and J is TRBJ1-5; the D gene is possibly TRBD1 (6 bases). The CDR3 spans 14 residues. The germline V gene encodes CDR1 SGHTA and CDR2 FQGTGA. V dropped 4 bases and J dropped 5 bases, with 12 bases sitting between them.

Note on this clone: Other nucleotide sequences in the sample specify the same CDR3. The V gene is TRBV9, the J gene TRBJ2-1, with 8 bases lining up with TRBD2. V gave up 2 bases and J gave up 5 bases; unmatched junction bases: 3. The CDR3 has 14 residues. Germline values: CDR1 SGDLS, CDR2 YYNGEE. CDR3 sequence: CASSVLAGNNEQFF. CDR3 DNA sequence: TGTGCCAGCAGCGTCCTAGCGGGTAACAATGAGCAGTTCTTC.

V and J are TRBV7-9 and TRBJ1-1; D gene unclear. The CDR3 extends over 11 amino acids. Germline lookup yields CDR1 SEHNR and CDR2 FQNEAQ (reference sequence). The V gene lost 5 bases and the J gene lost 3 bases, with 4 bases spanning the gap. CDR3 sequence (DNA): TGTGCCAGCAGCATATACACTGAAGCTTTCTTT. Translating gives CASSIYTEAFF.